The 30 T cell receptor beta chains given below trace back to one sample, sequenced in a study of T cells in tuberculosis. Sequencing used immunoSEQ multiplex PCR; TCRdb keeps in-frame clones, though not all of them. The sample lists over 30,000 clones, around 93% occurring once. Specimen: PBMCs. The receptors were sampled from a donor aged 10 to 29 with latent tuberculosis or without tuberculosis infection. Some clones in this sample may be carry-over from other donors' samples.

The V and J genes are TRBV2 and TRBJ2-3, with D uncertain. The germline V gene has CDR1 SNHLY and CDR2 FYNNEI. V lost 7 bases, J lost 6 bases, and 8 bases lay in between. This CDR3 contains 11 residues. The CDR3 bases are TGTGCCAGCATGAACCGGGATACGCAGTATTTT. This translates into CASMNRDTQYF.

The chain links TRBV5-8 to TRBJ1-6; tentatively, D is TRBD1 (6 bases). The germline V gene encodes CDR1 SGHTS and CDR2 YDEGEE. V was cut by 2 bases and J by 10 bases, with 13 bases left in between. There are 14 residues in the CDR3. This chain's CDR3 is CASSLNRVSSPLHF. In nucleotides, the CDR3 is TGTGCCAGCAGCTTAAACAGGGTATCCTCACCCCTCCACTTT.

The rearrangement uses TRBV27 and TRBJ2-7, with no clear D. There are 15 residues in the CDR3. Per the germline V gene, CDR1 is MNHEY and CDR2 is SMNVEV (reference sequence). The V and J ends lost 8 bases and 1 base respectively, with 18 bases between them. The chain's CDR3 is CASSLVPSESYEQYF. The CDR3 DNA sequence: TGTGCCAGCTCCCTGGTGCCGTCGGAGTCCTACGAGCAGTACTTC.

As for this clone: At one end the junction does not follow the germline gene, possibly because of a read error. CDR3 protein: CASSLGGEGRTIFGIF. CDR3 in DNA: TGCGCCAGCAGCTTGGGGGGCGAAGGACGTACTATATTTGGGATCTTT. The rearrangement joins TRBV5-1 to TRBJ1-1; the D gene is possibly TRBD1 (5 bases). The CDR3 totals 16 residues. Germline V CDR1 and CDR2: SGHRS, YFSETQ. The complete variable domain, with remaining parts taken from reference TRBV5-1 and TRBJ1-1, reads KAGVTQTPRYLIKTRGQQVTLSCSPISGHRSVSWYQQTPGQGLQFLFEYFSETQRNKGNFPGRFSGRQFSNSRSEMNVSTLELGDSALYLCASSLGGEGRTIFGIFGQGTRLTVV.

This chain uses TRBV9 with TRBJ1-2, with TRBD1 identical over 9 bases. There are 15 residues in the CDR3. The V gene end was trimmed by 0 bases and the J gene end by 4 bases; junction bases not matched to a gene: 4. Looked up from germline, CDR1 is SGDLS and CDR2 is YYNGEE. For the CDR3, the DNA is TGTGCCAGCAGCGTAGAAGGGACAGGGCGCTATGGCTACACCTTC. Translation: CASSVEGTGRYGYTF.

The chain combines TRBV10-1 with TRBJ2-7, with a possible D match to TRBD2 (6 bases). V was pared by 6 bases and J by 3 bases, with 18 bases between. Germline values: CDR1 WNHNN, CDR2 SYGVQD (reference sequence). The CDR3 consists of 15 residues. The CDR3 DNA sequence: TGCGCCAGCAGCCCCGACCGGGACTCGCACTACGAGCAGTACTTC. Its translation: CASSPDRDSHYEQYF.

The chain couples TRBV2 to TRBJ1-5, with D tentatively TRBD1 (6 bases). CDR3 size: 15 residues. The V gene lost 0 bases and the J gene lost 7 bases, with 13 bases spanning the gap. Germline V lookup: CDR1 SNHLY, CDR2 FYNNEI. CDR3 coding DNA: TGTGCCAGCAGTGAAGCTGGGGGACACAGACAGCCCCAGCATTTT. It yields the protein CASSEAGGHRQPQHF.

This chain's CDR3 is CASSLDPGLGTHTNYGYTF. The CDR3 DNA reads as TGTGCCAGCAGCTTAGATCCTGGGTTGGGGACACACACTAACTATGGCTACACCTTC. V is TRBV7-9 and J is TRBJ1-2; weak D call: TRBD1 (6 bases). CDR3 length: 19 amino acids. Germline lookup yields CDR1 SEHNR and CDR2 FQNEAQ (reference sequence). The V and J ends lost 1 base and 0 bases respectively, with 21 bases between them.

This chain joins TRBV5-6 and TRBJ1-2, with a weak D call TRBD1 (5 bases). The V end lost 0 bases, the J end lost 7 bases, and 13 bases lay between the germline ends. The CDR3 consists of 14 residues. Germline loops: CDR1 SGHDT, CDR2 YYEEEE. The CDR3 DNA follows: TGTGCCAGCAGCTTGGACAGGACACTGGGTGGCTACACCTTC. Translated, it gives CASSLDRTLGGYTF.

This chain uses TRBV7-2 with TRBJ2-7, with D perhaps matching TRBD1 (5 bases). The germline V gene has CDR1 SGHTA and CDR2 FQGNSA. The length of the CDR3 is 16 residues. V was pared by 0 bases and J by 6 bases, with 18 bases between. The CDR3 DNA is TGTGCCAGCAGCTTAGCGATTGGTGGCAGGGCTTCCGAGCAGTACTTC. Amino acids: CASSLAIGGRASEQYF.

The rearrangement links TRBV7-8 to TRBJ2-7; the match to TRBD2 covers 12 bases. This CDR3 has 17 amino acids. Germline V gene sequence: CDR1 SGHVS, CDR2 FQNEAQ. V dropped 3 bases and J dropped 0; count of bases not matched to a gene: 6. The CDR3 reads CASSFGLAGSDSYEQYF. The CDR3 region has the DNA TGTGCCAGCAGCTTCGGACTAGCGGGATCTGACTCCTACGAGCAGTACTTC.

The chain couples TRBV7-7 to TRBJ2-3, with D perhaps TRBD2 (7 bases). The V end lost 3 bases, the J end lost 4 bases, and 14 bases lay between the germline ends. This CDR3 is 15 amino acids long. The germline V gene has CDR1 SSHAT and CDR2 FNYEAQ (reference sequence). CDR3 protein: CASSFSGGGADTQYF. CDR3 sequence (DNA): TGTGCCAGCAGCTTTAGTGGAGGGGGGGCAGATACGCAGTATTTT.

The genes are TRBV11-2 and TRBJ1-5, with D tentatively TRBD1 (5 bases). This CDR3 is built from 13 residues. Germline V gives CDR1 SGHAT, CDR2 FQNNGV. The V and J ends lost 4 bases and 9 bases respectively, with 13 bases between them. CDR3 bases: TGTGCCAGCAGCTCCGACAGTAACGGGCCCCAGCATTTT. Translating gives CASSSDSNGPQHF.

This chain uses TRBV30 with TRBJ2-1; TRBD1 matches at 9 bases. This CDR3 has 15 amino acids. Germline V lookup: CDR1 GTSNPN, CDR2 SVGIG (reference sequence). The V segment lost 0 bases and the J segment 7 bases; nucleotides outside the gene matches: 7. The CDR3 DNA reads as TGTGCCTGGAGTGTCCTGGGGACAGGGCTTAATGAGCAGTTCTTC. This sequence encodes CAWSVLGTGLNEQFF.

This rearrangement joins TRBV9 to TRBJ2-3; TRBD2 matches at 9 bases. This CDR3 contains 16 residues. The V gene end was trimmed by 3 bases and the J gene end by 2 bases; junction bases not matched to a gene: 7. Germline loops: CDR1 SGDLS, CDR2 YYNGEE. The CDR3 sequence is CASSGEAGGFTDTQYF. The CDR3 nucleotides are TGTGCCAGCAGCGGAGAGGCGGGAGGGTTCACAGATACGCAGTATTTT.

This chain joins TRBV15 and TRBJ2-5; D gene uncertain. This CDR3 has 13 amino acids. Looked up from germline, CDR1 is LNHNV and CDR2 is YYDKDF (reference sequence). V lost 3 bases, J lost 5 bases, and 10 bases lay in between. DNA of the CDR3: TGTGCCACCAGCAGGTCACCCGAGGAGACCCAGTACTTC. This sequence encodes CATSRSPEETQYF. The whole variable domain, filled in from reference TRBV15 and TRBJ2-5, reads DAMVIQNPRYQVTQFGKPVTLSCSQTLNHNVMYWYQQKSSQAPKLLFHYYDKDFNNEADTPDNFQSRRPNTSFCFLDIRSPGLGDTAMYLCATSRSPEETQYFGPGTRLLVL.

The chain has TRBV30 and TRBJ2-1; 11 bases fit TRBD1. This CDR3 has 16 residues. V was clipped by 1 base and J by 2 bases; unmatched bases: 4. Per germline, CDR1 GTSNPN and CDR2 SVGIG (reference sequence). The CDR3 protein is CAWSGDRGVTYNEQFF. DNA of the CDR3: TGTGCCTGGAGTGGGGACAGGGGGGTAACCTACAATGAGCAGTTCTTC.

The chain is built from TRBV19 and TRBJ1-2; D gene uncertain. CDR1 LNHDA and CDR2 SQIVND come from the germline V gene (reference sequence). V lost 3 bases and J 4 bases, leaving 15 bases between the germline ends. The CDR3 loop spans 15 amino acids. CDR3 region: CASSISEGVGYGYTF. For the CDR3, the DNA is TGTGCCAGTAGTATTTCGGAGGGAGTAGGCTATGGCTACACCTTC.

This chain joins TRBV19 and TRBJ2-2; 10 bases are a match to TRBD1. Germline CDR1 is LNHDA and CDR2 is SQIVND (reference sequence). V lost 6 bases and J lost 6; bases outside the gene matches: 4. This CDR3 comprises 14 residues. The chain's CDR3 is CASRGTGVAGELFF. The CDR3, as DNA: TGTGCCAGTAGGGGGACAGGGGTTGCCGGGGAGCTGTTTTTT.

This chain uses TRBV5-1 with TRBJ2-2, with D unclear. The CDR3 loop spans 15 amino acids. V lost 5 bases and J lost 3, with 14 bases in between. In germline, CDR1 is SGHRS, CDR2 YFSETQ. The CDR3: CASRMSRVHTGELFF. DNA for the CDR3: TGCGCCAGCAGGATGTCCCGGGTCCACACCGGGGAGCTGTTTTTT.

The chain combines TRBV14 with TRBJ1-2; 7 bases are a match to TRBD1. The CDR3 runs 15 residues. Germline V lookup: CDR1 SGHDN, CDR2 FVKESK. The ends lost 1 base at V and 6 bases at J; junction bases unmatched: 8. The CDR3: CASSQGRGPGDGYTF. CDR3 bases: TGTGCCAGCAGCCAAGGGAGGGGGCCAGGCGATGGCTACACCTTC.

The chain combines TRBV15 with TRBJ2-1; TRBD2 agrees at 13 bases. This CDR3 region has 17 residues. CDR1 and CDR2 from the germline V gene are LNHNV and YYDKDF (reference sequence). Trimming cost V 2 bases and J 6 bases; bases outside gene matches: 7. The CDR3: CATSRRSTSGRSNEQFF. The CDR3 DNA reads as TGTGCCACCAGCAGACGATCGACTAGCGGGAGGAGCAATGAGCAGTTCTTC.

The genes are TRBV2 and TRBJ1-1; D is ambiguous. Germline values: CDR1 SNHLY, CDR2 FYNNEI. Trimming took off 6 bases at V and 1 base at J, with 12 bases between the two ends. This CDR3 has 14 amino acids. CDR3 sequence (DNA): TGTGCCAGCAGCTCTCAGGTTAGGAACACTGAAGCTTTCTTT. Translating it yields CASSSQVRNTEAFF.

The chain recombines TRBV10-3 with TRBJ1-2, with a weak D call TRBD1 (5 bases). Trimming cost V 6 bases and J 2 bases, with 10 bases left between them. Germline V gene sequence: CDR1 ENHRY, CDR2 SYGVKD. The CDR3 covers 13 residues. Here the CDR3 DNA reads TGTGCCATCAGAGAACAGGCCAACTATGGCTACACCTTC. It yields the protein CAIREQANYGYTF.

V and J are TRBV5-1 and TRBJ2-1; 7 bases match TRBD2. CDR1 and CDR2 (germline): SGHRS, YFSETQ. V trimming: 0 bases; J trimming: 7 bases; junction bases outside the gene matches: 7. This CDR3 spans 15 amino acids. As DNA, the CDR3 is TGCGCCAGCAGCTTGGTGGTGGGGGGGGTAAATGAGCAGTTCTTC. This codes for CASSLVVGGVNEQFF.

The chain has TRBV27 and TRBJ1-1, with D unclear. Trimming stripped 5 bases from V and 3 bases from J, with 10 bases between. The CDR3 is 13 amino acids. Germline CDR1 and CDR2: MNHEY and SMNVEV (reference sequence). The CDR3 nucleotides are TGTGCCAGCAGTCCCCGCGGGGACACTGAAGCTTTCTTT. Amino acids: CASSPRGDTEAFF.

This chain connects TRBV19 to TRBJ2-6; D may be TRBD2 (6 bases). The CDR3 totals 14 residues. Germline CDR1 and CDR2: LNHDA and SQIVND (reference sequence). With 8 bases removed from V and 2 bases from J, the gap between germline ends came to 10 bases. The CDR3 bases are TGTGCCAGTTCGCCGGGGGCTGGGGCCAACGTCCTGACTTTC. It is translated as CASSPGAGANVLTF.

DNA of the CDR3: TGTGCCTGGAGTTGGCAGGGGAATGAGCAGTTCTTC. Its protein product is CAWSWQGNEQFF. The chain combines TRBV30 with TRBJ2-1; D possibly corresponds to TRBD1 (6 bases). The V and J ends lost 2 bases and 7 bases respectively, with 9 bases between them. The CDR3 is 12 amino acids. The germline V gene has CDR1 GTSNPN and CDR2 SVGIG (reference sequence).

The chain is built from TRBV30 and TRBJ2-3; 8 bases agree with TRBD1. CDR1 is GTSNPN and CDR2 is SVGIG in the germline V gene (reference sequence). The CDR3 has 15 amino acids. Trimming cost V 2 bases and J 3 bases; bases outside gene matches: 7. CDR3 protein: CAWSSGQGGTDTQYF. CDR3 nucleotides: TGTGCCTGGAGTTCCGGACAGGGTGGTACAGATACGCAGTATTTT.

The chain uses TRBV10-2 and TRBJ1-2; TRBD1 aligns across 9 bases. Germline CDR1 WSHSY, CDR2 SAAADI. CDR3 length equals 16 residues. With 8 bases clipped from V and 0 bases from J, the junction kept 10 bases outside the gene matches. CDR3 sequence (DNA): TGCGCCAGCCCTGACAGAAGGACAGGGGCTAACTATGGCTACACCTTC. As protein: CASPDRRTGANYGYTF.